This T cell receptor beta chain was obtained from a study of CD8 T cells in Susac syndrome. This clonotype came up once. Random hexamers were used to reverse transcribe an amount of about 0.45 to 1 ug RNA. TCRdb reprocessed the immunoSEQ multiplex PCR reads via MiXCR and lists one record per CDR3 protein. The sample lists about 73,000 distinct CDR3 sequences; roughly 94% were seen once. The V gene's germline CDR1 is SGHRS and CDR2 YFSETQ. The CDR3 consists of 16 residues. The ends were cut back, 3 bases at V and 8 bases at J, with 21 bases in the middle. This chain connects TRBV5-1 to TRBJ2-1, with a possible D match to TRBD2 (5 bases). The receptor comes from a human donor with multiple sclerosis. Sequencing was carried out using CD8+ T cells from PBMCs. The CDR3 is CASSSYGERGGDEQFF. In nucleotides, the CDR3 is TGCGCCAGCAGCTCCTATGGGGAGCGCGGAGGAGATGAGCAGTTCTTC.